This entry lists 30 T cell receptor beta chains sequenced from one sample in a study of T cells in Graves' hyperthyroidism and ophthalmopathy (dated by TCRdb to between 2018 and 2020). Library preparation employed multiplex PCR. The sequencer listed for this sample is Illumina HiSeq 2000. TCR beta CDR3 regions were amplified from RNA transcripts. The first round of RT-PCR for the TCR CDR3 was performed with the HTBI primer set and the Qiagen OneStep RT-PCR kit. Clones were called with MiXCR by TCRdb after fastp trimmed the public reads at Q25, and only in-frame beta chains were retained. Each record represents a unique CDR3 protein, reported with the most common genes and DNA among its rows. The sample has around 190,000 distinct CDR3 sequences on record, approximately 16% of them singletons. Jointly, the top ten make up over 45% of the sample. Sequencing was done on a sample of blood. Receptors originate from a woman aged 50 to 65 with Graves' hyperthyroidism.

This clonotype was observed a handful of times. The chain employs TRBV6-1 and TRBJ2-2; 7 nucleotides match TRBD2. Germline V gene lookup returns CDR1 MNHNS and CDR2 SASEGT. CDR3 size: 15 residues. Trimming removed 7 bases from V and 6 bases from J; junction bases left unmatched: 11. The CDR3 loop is CASTPVGGKSGELFF. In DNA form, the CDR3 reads TGTGCCAGCACCCCAGTGGGGGGGAAATCCGGGGAGCTGTTTTTT.

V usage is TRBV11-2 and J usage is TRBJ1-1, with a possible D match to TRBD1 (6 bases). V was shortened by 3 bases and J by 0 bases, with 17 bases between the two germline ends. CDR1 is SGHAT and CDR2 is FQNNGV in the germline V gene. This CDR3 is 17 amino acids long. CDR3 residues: CASSLDRLPGMNTEAFF. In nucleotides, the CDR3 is TGTGCCAGCAGCTTGGACAGACTTCCGGGCATGAACACTGAAGCTTTCTTT. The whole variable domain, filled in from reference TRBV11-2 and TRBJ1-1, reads EAGVAQSPRYKIIEKRQSVAFWCNPISGHATLYWYQQILGQGPKLLIQFQNNGVVDDSQLPKDRFSAERLKGVDSTLKIQPAKLEDSAVYLCASSLDRLPGMNTEAFFGQGTRLTVV.

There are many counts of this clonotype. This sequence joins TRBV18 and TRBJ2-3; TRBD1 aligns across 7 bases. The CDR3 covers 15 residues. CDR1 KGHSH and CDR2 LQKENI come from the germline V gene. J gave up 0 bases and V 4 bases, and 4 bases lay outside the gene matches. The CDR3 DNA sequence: TGTGCCAGCTCACTTCGACAGGGCAGCACAGATACGCAGTATTTT. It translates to CASSLRQGSTDTQYF.

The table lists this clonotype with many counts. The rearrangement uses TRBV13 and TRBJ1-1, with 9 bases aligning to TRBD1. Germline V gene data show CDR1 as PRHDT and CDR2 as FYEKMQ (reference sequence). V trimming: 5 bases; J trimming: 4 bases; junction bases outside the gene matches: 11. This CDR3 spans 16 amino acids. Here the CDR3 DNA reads TGTGCCAGCAGCCAACGACACAGGGGGCGCTTCACTGAAGCTTTCTTT. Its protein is CASSQRHRGRFTEAFF.

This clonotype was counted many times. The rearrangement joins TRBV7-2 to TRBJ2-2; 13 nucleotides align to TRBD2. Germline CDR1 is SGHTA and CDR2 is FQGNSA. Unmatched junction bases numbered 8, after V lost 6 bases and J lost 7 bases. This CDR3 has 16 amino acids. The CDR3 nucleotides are TGTGCCAGCAGGCCTACTAGCGGGAGGGCCGGCGGGGAGCTGTTTTTT. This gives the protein CASRPTSGRAGGELFF.

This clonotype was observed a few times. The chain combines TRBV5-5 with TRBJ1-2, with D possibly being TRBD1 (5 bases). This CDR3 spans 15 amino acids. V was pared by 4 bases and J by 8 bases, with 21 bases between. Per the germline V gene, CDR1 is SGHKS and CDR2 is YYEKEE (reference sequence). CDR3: CASSPYTGQTQGYTF. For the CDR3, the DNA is TGTGCCAGCAGCCCGTACACAGGACAAACGCAGGGCTACACCTTC.

CDR3 protein: CASSLGRGSSYEQYF. The CDR3 DNA is TGTGCCAGCAGCCTGGGCAGGGGGAGCTCCTACGAGCAGTACTTC. The chain carries TRBV9 and TRBJ2-7; 7 bases line up with TRBD1. The CDR3 is 15 amino acids. Germline V CDR1 and CDR2: SGDLS, YYNGEE. V trimming: 4 bases; J trimming: 0 bases; junction bases outside the gene matches: 7.

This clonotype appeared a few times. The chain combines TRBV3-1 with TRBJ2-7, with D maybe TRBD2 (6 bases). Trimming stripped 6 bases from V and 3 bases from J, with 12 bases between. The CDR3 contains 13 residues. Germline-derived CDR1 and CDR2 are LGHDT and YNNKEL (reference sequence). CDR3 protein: CASSWGVGYEQYF. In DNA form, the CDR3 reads TGTGCCAGCAGTTGGGGGGTTGGCTACGAGCAGTACTTC.

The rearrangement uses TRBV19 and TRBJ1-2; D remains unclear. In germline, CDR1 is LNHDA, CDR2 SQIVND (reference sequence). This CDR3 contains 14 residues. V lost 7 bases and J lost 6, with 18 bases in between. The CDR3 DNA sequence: TGTGCCAGTAATAATTTCCGGCTGAATGATGGCTACACCTTC. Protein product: CASNNFRLNDGYTF.

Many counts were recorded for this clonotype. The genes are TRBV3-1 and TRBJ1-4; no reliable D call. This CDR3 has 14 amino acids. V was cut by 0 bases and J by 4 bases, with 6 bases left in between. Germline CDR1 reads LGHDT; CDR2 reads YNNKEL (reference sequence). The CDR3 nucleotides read TGTGCCAGCAGCCAAGACGGCTATAATGAAAAACTGTTTTTT. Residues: CASSQDGYNEKLFF.

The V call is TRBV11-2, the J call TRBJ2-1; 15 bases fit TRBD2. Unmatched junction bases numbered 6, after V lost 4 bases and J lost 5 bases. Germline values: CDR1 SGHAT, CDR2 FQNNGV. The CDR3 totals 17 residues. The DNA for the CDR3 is TGTGCCAGCAGCTCCACCTGGACTAGCGGGAGGGACAATGAGCAGTTCTTC. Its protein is CASSSTWTSGRDNEQFF.

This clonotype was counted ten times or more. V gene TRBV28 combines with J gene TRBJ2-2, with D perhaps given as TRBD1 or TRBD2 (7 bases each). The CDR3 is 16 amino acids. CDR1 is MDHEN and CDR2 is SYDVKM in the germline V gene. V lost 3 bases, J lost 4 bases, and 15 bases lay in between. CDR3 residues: CASSFWQGEGTGELFF. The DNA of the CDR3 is TGTGCCAGCAGTTTTTGGCAGGGGGAGGGCACCGGGGAGCTGTTTTTT.

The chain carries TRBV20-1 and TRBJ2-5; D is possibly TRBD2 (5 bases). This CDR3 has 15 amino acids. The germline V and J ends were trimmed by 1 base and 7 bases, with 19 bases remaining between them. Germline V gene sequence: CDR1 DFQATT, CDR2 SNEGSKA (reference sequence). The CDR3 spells CSARVAPSGEGTQYF. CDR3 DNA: TGCAGTGCTAGAGTGGCCCCGAGCGGAGAAGGGACCCAGTACTTC.

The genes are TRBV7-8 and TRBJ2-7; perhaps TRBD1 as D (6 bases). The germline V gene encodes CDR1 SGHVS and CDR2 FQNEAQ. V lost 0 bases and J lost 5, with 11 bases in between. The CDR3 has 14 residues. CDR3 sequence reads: CASSLAPRGNEQYF. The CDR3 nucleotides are TGTGCCAGCAGCTTAGCGCCCAGGGGCAACGAGCAGTACTTC.

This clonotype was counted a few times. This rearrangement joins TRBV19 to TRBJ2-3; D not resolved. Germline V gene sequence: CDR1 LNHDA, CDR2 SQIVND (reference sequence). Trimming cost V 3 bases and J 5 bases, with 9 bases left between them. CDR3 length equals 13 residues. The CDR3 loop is CASSIGSGDTQYF. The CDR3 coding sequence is TGTGCCAGTAGTATTGGGTCCGGAGATACGCAGTATTTT.

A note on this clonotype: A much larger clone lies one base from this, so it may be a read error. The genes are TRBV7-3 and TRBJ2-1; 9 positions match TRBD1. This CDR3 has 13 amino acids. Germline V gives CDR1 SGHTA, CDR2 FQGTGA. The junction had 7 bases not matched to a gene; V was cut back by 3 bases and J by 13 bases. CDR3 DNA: TGTGCCAGCAGCTTTTCCGGGACAGGGATCCAGTTCTTC. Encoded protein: CASSFSGTGIQFF.

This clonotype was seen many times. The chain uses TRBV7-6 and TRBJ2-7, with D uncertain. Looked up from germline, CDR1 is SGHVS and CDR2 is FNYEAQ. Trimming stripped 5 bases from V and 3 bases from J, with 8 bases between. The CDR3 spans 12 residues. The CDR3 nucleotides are TGTGCCAGCAGCGCAAATTACTACGAGCAGTACTTC. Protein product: CASSANYYEQYF.

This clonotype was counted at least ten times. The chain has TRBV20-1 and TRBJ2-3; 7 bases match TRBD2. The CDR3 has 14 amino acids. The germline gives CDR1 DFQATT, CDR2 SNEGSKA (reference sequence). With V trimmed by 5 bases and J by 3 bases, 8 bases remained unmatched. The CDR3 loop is CSAARSGRTDTQYF. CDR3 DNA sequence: TGCAGTGCTGCCCGGTCCGGGAGGACAGATACGCAGTATTTT.

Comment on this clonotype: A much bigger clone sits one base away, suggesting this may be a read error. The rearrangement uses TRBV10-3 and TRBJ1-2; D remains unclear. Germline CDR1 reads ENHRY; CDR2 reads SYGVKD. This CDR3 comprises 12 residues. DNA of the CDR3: TGTGCCACCAGTGCAGAATCTTATGGCTACACCTTC. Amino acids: CATSAESYGYTF.

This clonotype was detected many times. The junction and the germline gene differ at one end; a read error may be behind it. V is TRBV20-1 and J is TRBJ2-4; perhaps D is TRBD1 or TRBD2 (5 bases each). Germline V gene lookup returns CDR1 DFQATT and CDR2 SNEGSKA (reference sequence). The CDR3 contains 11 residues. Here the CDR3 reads CSARGDNIQYF. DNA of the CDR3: TGCAGTGCAAGAGGGGACAACATTCAGTACTTC.

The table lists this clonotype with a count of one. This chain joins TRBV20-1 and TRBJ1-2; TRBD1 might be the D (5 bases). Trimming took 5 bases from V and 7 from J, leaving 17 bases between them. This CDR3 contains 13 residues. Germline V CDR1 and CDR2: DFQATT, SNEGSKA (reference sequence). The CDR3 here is CSAALSGNGGYTF. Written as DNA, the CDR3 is TGCAGTGCTGCCTTGTCAGGGAATGGTGGCTACACCTTC.

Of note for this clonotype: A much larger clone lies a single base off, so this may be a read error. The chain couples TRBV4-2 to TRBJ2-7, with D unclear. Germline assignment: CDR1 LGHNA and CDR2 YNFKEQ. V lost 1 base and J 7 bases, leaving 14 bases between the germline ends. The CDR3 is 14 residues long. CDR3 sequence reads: CASSQARNWDEQYF. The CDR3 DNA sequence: TGTGCCAGCAGCCAAGCTAGGAACTGGGATGAGCAGTACTTC.

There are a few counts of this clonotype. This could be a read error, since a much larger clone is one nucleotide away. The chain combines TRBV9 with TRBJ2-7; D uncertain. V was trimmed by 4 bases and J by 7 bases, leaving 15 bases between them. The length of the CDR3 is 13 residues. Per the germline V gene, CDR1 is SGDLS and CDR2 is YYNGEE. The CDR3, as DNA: TGTGCCAGCAGCCGAGACAATGGCTATGAGCAGTACTTC. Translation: CASSRDNGYEQYF.

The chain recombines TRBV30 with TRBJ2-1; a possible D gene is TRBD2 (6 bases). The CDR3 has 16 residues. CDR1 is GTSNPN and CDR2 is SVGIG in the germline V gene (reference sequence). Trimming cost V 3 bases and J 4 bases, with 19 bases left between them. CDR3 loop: CAWSRRAAAFYNEQFF. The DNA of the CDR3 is TGTGCCTGGAGCCGGAGGGCGGCAGCGTTTTACAATGAGCAGTTCTTC.

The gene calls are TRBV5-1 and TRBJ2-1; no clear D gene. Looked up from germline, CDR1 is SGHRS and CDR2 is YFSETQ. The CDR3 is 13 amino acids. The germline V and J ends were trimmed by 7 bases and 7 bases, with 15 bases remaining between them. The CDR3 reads CASHTTIENEQFF. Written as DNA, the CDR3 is TGCGCCAGCCACACCACGATTGAGAATGAGCAGTTCTTC.

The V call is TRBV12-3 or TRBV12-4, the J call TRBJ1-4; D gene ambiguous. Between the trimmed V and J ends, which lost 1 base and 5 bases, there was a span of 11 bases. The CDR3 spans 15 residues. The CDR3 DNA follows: TGTGCCAGCAGTTTAGGAGGGAAGAAGAATGAAAAACTGTTTTTT. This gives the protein CASSLGGKKNEKLFF.

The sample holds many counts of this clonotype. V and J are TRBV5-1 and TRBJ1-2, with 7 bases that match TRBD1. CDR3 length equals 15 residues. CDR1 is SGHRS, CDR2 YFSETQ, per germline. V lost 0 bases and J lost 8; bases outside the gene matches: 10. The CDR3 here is CASSLAGQGVGGYTF. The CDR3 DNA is TGCGCCAGCAGCTTGGCCGGGCAGGGGGTTGGAGGCTACACCTTC. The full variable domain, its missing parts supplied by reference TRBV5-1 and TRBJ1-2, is KAGVTQTPRYLIKTRGQQVTLSCSPISGHRSVSWYQQTPGQGLQFLFEYFSETQRNKGNFPGRFSGRQFSNSRSEMNVSTLELGDSALYLCASSLAGQGVGGYTFGSGTRLTVV.

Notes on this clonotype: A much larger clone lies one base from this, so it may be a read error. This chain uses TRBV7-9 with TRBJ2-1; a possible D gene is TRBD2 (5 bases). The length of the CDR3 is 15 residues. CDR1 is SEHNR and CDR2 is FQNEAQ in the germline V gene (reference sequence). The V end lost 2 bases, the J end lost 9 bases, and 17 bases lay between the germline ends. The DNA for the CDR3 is TGTGCCAGCAGCTTATCGACTGGCGGGCGATCTGAGCAGTTCTTC. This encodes CASSLSTGGRSEQFF.

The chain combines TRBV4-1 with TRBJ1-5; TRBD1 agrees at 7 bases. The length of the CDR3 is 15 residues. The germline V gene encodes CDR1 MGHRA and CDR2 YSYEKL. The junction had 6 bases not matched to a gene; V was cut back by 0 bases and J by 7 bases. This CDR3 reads CASSQEDRVGQPQHF. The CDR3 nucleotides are TGCGCCAGCAGCCAAGAAGACAGGGTAGGGCAGCCCCAGCATTTT.

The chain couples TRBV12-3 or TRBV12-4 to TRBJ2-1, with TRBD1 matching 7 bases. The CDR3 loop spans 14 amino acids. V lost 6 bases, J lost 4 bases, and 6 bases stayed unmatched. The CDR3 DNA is TGTGCCAGCAGCCGACAGGGTGGGTACAATGAGCAGTTCTTC. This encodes CASSRQGGYNEQFF.